The rows below give T cell receptor beta chains drawn from one sample of a study of T cell repertoires in cytomegalovirus infection. A single record per CDR3 protein comes from TCRdb applying MiXCR to the reads. Here the sample spans nearly 700,000 distinct CDR3 sequences, around a third being singletons. The antigens these receptors bind are not known. This specimen was cultured PBMCs, taken from culture after CMV antigen stimulation. These receptors were collected from a human donor in good health (CMV status not recorded). Some clones in this sample may be carry-over from other donors' samples. The CDR3 runs from the conserved cysteine through the conserved F or W. D genes are given only for firm matches. Expanded clones are given a class, and other clones once, few, many or no size at all.

size,V,J,D,DNA,CDR3
few,TRBV27,TRBJ1-2,.,TGTGCCAGCAGGCATTCGGGGGCAGTCTATGGCTACACCTTC,CASRHSGAVYGYTF
.,TRBV4-2,TRBJ2-1,TRBD1,TGTGCCAGCAGCCAAGATCTTGGGACAGCCCTTCAGGGCGAGCAGTTCTTC,CASSQDLGTALQGEQFF
few,TRBV12-3/TRBV12-4,TRBJ2-5,TRBD2,TGTGCCAGCAGTTGGGAGGGGTTAGAGACCCAGTACTTC,CASSWEGLETQYF
.,TRBV20-1,TRBJ1-1,.,TGCAGTGCCCGCCCTGGGGGGGGAGGGAACACTGAAGCTTTCTTT,CSARPGGGGNTEAFF
.,TRBV30,TRBJ1-4,.,TGTGCCTGGAGTGTAAAATTTAGAGGGGCCAGGGAAAAACTGTTTTTT,CAWSVKFRGAREKLFF
.,TRBV7-8,TRBJ2-1,TRBD2,TGTGCCAGCAGCTTAGTAAGGGGTTCGTGGGAGGGAGGAGACAATGAGCAGTTCTTC,CASSLVRGSWEGGDNEQFF
.,TRBV19,TRBJ2-5,.,TGTGCCAGTTCATTAACCTGGAGGAATCAAGAGACCCAGTACTTC,CASSLTWRNQETQYF
.,TRBV15,TRBJ1-4,.,TGTGCCACCAGCAGAGATAGGACAGTCTTCAATGAAAAACTGTTTTTT,CATSRDRTVFNEKLFF
.,TRBV4-1,TRBJ1-2,.,TGCGCCAGCAGCCAAGCCCCGGGGGGCAGGGTCCCAAACTATGGCTACACCTTC,CASSQAPGGRVPNYGYTF
few,TRBV7-8,TRBJ1-5,TRBD1,TGTGCCAGCAGCTCGTACAGGGGGCTTGGCAATCAGCCCCAGCATTTT,CASSSYRGLGNQPQHF
few,TRBV4-1,TRBJ2-1,.,TGCGCCAGCAGCCAAGAAGGGTCGAACAATGAGCAGTTCTTC,CASSQEGSNNEQFF
.,TRBV6-6,TRBJ1-4,.,TGTGCCAGCAGTTACTCGGGGCAGGCAGTGAGGAATGAAAAACTGTTTTTT,CASSYSGQAVRNEKLFF
few,TRBV7-3,TRBJ1-2,.,TGTGCCAGCAGCGCCAGGGGTGAAGGCTACACCTTC,CASSARGEGYTF
many,TRBV10-3,TRBJ1-3,.,TGTGCCATCAACTCCGGGCCCCACTCTGGAAACACCATATATTTT,CAINSGPHSGNTIYF
.,TRBV6-5,TRBJ2-6,.,TGTGCCAGCAGCGTCGGGGTTGCTGGGGCCAACGTCCTGACTTTC,CASSVGVAGANVLTF
few,TRBV7-6,TRBJ1-3,TRBD1,TGTGCCAGCACTCAGGGGGGCTCTGGAAACACCATATATTTT,CASTQGGSGNTIYF
.,TRBV19,TRBJ1-5,.,TGTGCCACCGAACTGACAGGCCTTTATAGCAATCAGCCCCAGCATTTT,CATELTGLYSNQPQHF
.,TRBV19,TRBJ1-2,TRBD1,TGTGCCAGTAGTATCAGCCCGGGACAGGGGGTCTATGGCTACACCTTC,CASSISPGQGVYGYTF
.,TRBV19,TRBJ1-5,.,TGTGCCAGTAGTATAGGGGGAGGGGTGGGCAATCAGCCCCAGCATTTT,CASSIGGGVGNQPQHF
.,TRBV7-2,TRBJ1-5,TRBD1,TGTGCCAGCGGCCGGGACAGCCAGAATCAGCCCCAGCATTTT,CASGRDSQNQPQHF
.,TRBV30,TRBJ1-3,.,TGTGCCTGGTCCGAAGGGGGAAGGACTGGAAACACCATATATTTT,CAWSEGGRTGNTIYF
.,TRBV7-9,TRBJ2-5,TRBD1,TGTGCCAGCAGCCCTTGGACAGGGGGCGTAGAGACCCAGTACTTC,CASSPWTGGVETQYF
.,TRBV6-8,TRBJ2-1,.,TGTGCCAGCAGTTACAGGGCTAGCAATGAGCAGTTCTTC,CASSYRASNEQFF
.,TRBV5-4,TRBJ1-6,.,TGTGCCAGCAGCTTGGAACCCGGGACAAGACAAAATTCACCCCTCCACTTT,CASSLEPGTRQNSPLHF
.,TRBV12-3/TRBV12-4,TRBJ2-1,TRBD2,TGTGCCAGCAGTTTCGGGAGGGCCTACAATGAGCAGTTCTTC,CASSFGRAYNEQFF
few,TRBV4-1,TRBJ2-3,.,TGCGCCAGCAGCCGACAATCTAGCGCCCTCACAGATACGCAGTATTTT,CASSRQSSALTDTQYF
few,TRBV6-2/TRBV6-3,TRBJ2-5,.,TGTGCCAGCAGTTACCACCAGTGGGCGGCACAAGAGACCCAGTACTTC,CASSYHQWAAQETQYF
many,TRBV6-1,TRBJ2-1,.,TGTGCCAGCAGTTTGGGAGGTTCCGGCAATGAGCAGTTCTTC,CASSLGGSGNEQFF
few,TRBV10-1,TRBJ2-1,TRBD2,TGCGCCAGCAGTGAAGAGACTAGCGGGAGTCGGGAGCAGTTCTTC,CASSEETSGSREQFF
.,TRBV19,TRBJ1-1,.,TGTGCCCAAAACCGAGGTCCTCAACGCGCAAAACTTGAAGCTTTCTTT,CAQNRGPQRAKLEAFF
.,TRBV5-6,TRBJ2-1,.,TGTGCCAGCAGCTTCGACAGCCCCGATGAGCAGTTCTTC,CASSFDSPDEQFF
many,TRBV6-1,TRBJ2-3,.,TGTGCCAGCAGCGGGGATACGCAGTATTTT,CASSGDTQYF
many,TRBV10-3,TRBJ1-1,TRBD1,TGTGCCATCAGTGAGTCCCGGGACAGGGCCGCCGAAGCTTTCTTT,CAISESRDRAAEAFF
.,TRBV6-1,TRBJ2-7,TRBD1,TGTGCCAGCAGTGAACCGGGACAGGGAAGCGACGAGCAGTACTTC,CASSEPGQGSDEQYF
.,TRBV27,TRBJ2-4,TRBD2,TGTGCCAGCAGCCCCTCCGGACTAGCGGGGAGCGGACTAGCCAAAAACATTCAGTACTTC,CASSPSGLAGSGLAKNIQYF
.,TRBV7-6,TRBJ2-1,.,TGTGCCAGCAGCTTTGAGCGCACTTACAATGAGCAGTTCTTC,CASSFERTYNEQFF
once,TRBV6-8,TRBJ2-5,TRBD1,TGTGCCAGCAGGGACAGGGGGCAAGAGACCCAGTACTTC,CASRDRGQETQYF
many,TRBV7-2,TRBJ2-3,.,TGTGCCAGCAGCTCCGCCGGGGCCTACACAGATACGCAGTATTTT,CASSSAGAYTDTQYF
few,TRBV6-1,TRBJ2-1,TRBD2,TGTGCCAGCAGCTCCAGCGGGGCTCCCTACAATGAGCAGTTCTTC,CASSSSGAPYNEQFF
few,TRBV12-3/TRBV12-4,TRBJ2-3,TRBD1,TGTGCCAGCAGTAGCCGGGACAGGGGGCCCGCAGATACGCAGTATTTT,CASSSRDRGPADTQYF
few,TRBV2,TRBJ2-1,.,TGTGCCAGCAAGGGGGAAGGCGATGAGCAGTTCTTC,CASKGEGDEQFF